Listed here are 24 T cell receptor beta chains from one sample, sequenced in a study of T-cell reconstitution after alpha-beta-depleted transplantation in children. It was with unique molecular identifiers that the TCRbeta library was prepared. MiXCR was run by TCRdb on the PCR reads, yielding one entry per CDR3 protein. The data hold about 540,000 distinct CDR3 sequences, with around 19% observed a single time. Sample: PBMCs from the stem cell graft donor, taken from the stem cell graft. The origin of the receptors is a human donor who donated a stem cell graft to a child with acute lymphoblastic leukemia.

This clonotype was counted only a few times. The chain joins TRBV24-1 to TRBJ1-1, with D possibly being TRBD1 (5 bases). V lost 0 bases, J lost 1 base, and 11 bases lay in between. The CDR3 extends over 16 amino acids. CDR1 and CDR2 from the germline V gene are KGHDR and SFDVKD. CDR3 coding DNA: TGTGCCACCAGTGATTTGCAGACGGGGGGGAACACTGAAGCTTTCTTT. Residues: CATSDLQTGGNTEAFF.

The chain recombines TRBV10-3 with TRBJ2-1, with 10 nucleotides matching TRBD2. CDR1 is ENHRY and CDR2 is SYGVKD in the germline V gene. The CDR3 contains 20 residues. V trimming: 0 bases; J trimming: 4 bases; junction bases outside the gene matches: 15. As DNA, the CDR3 is TGTGCCATCAGTGAGTCCCGGGGACGGACCGCTAGCGGGAGTTACAATGAGCAGTTCTTC. Protein product: CAISESRGRTASGSYNEQFF.

CDR3 DNA: TGCAGTGCTATGGGGACAGGGAATGGCTACACCTTC. Protein: CSAMGTGNGYTF. This chain connects TRBV20-1 to TRBJ1-2, with 9 bases fitting TRBD1. The germline V gene encodes CDR1 DFQATT and CDR2 SNEGSKA (reference sequence). The ends lost 4 bases at V and 6 bases at J; junction bases unmatched: 3. The CDR3 is 12 amino acids.

This clonotype showed up many times. This chain uses TRBV5-1 with TRBJ2-1; 8 bases match TRBD2. Looked up from germline, CDR1 is SGHRS and CDR2 is YFSETQ. The CDR3 loop spans 16 amino acids. Trimming at V came to 2 bases and at J to 0 bases, leaving 4 bases not matched to a gene. CDR3 DNA sequence: TGCGCCAGCAGCTTAAAGCTAGCGGGCTCCTACAATGAGCAGTTCTTC. It encodes CASSLKLAGSYNEQFF.

This clonotype appeared a few times. This chain connects TRBV27 to TRBJ1-4; D gene unclear. Germline CDR1 MNHEY, CDR2 SMNVEV (reference sequence). Trimming left V 0 bases short and J 7 bases short, with 12 bases between. The CDR3 is made up of 15 amino acids. The CDR3 bases are TGTGCCAGCAGTTTATCAGACGTGGGGAGTGAAAAACTGTTTTTT. Translating gives CASSLSDVGSEKLFF. The entire variable domain, with the rest obtained from reference TRBV27 and TRBJ1-4, is as follows: EAQVTQNPRYLITVTGKKLTVTCSQNMNHEYMSWYRQDPGLGLRQIYYSMNVEVTDKGDVPEGYKVSRKEKRNFPLILESPSPNQTSLYFCASSLSDVGSEKLFFGSGTQLSVL.

Only one count was recorded for this clonotype. The gene calls are TRBV7-3 and TRBJ1-6; D is ambiguous. This CDR3 has 15 residues. Between the trimmed V and J ends, which lost 6 bases and 7 bases, there was a span of 16 bases. Per germline, CDR1 SGHTA and CDR2 FQGTGA. CDR3 bases: TGTGCCAGCAGGATTCAGCCGTTTGGGAATTCACCCCTCCACTTT. Its protein product is CASRIQPFGNSPLHF. Using reference TRBV7-3 and TRBJ1-6 for the parts outside the CDR3, the full variable domain is GAGVSQTPSNKVTEKGKYVELRCDPISGHTALYWYRQSLGQGPEFLIYFQGTGAADDSGLPNDRFFAVRPEGSVSTLKIQRTERGDSAVYLCASRIQPFGNSPLHFGNGTRLTVT.

With respect to this clonotype: Mismatch with germline at one junction end may stem from a read error. This chain connects TRBV6-7 to TRBJ2-1, with 13 bases matching TRBD2. TRBV6-7 is given ORF status, its function remaining uncertain. The CDR3 contains 19 residues. CDR3 coding DNA: TGTACCAGCAGTTTAGTAGCAGGGGGGGGACTAGCGGGATACAATGAGCAGTTCTTC. As protein: CTSSLVAGGGLAGYNEQFF.

Only a few counts were recorded for this clonotype. The V and J genes are TRBV7-6 and TRBJ2-3; the match to TRBD2 covers 8 bases. Germline assignment: CDR1 SGHVS and CDR2 FNYEAQ. V gave up 3 bases and J gave up 6 bases; unmatched junction bases: 8. The CDR3 runs 15 residues. For the CDR3, the DNA is TGTGCCAGCAGCTTTCTTACTAGCGGCAAGGATACGCAGTATTTT. It codes for CASSFLTSGKDTQYF.

This chain connects TRBV4-2 to TRBJ1-1, with a tentative D call TRBD1 (6 bases). Germline V lookup: CDR1 LGHNA, CDR2 YNFKEQ. V lost 0 bases, J lost 7 bases, and 9 bases lay in between. CDR3 length: 13 amino acids. CDR3 nucleotide sequence: TGTGCCAGCAGCCAAGAAGGAGGGGGTGAAGCTTTCTTT. Its translation is CASSQEGGGEAFF.

There are a few counts of this clonotype. The genes are TRBV11-2 and TRBJ2-2, with 10 bases lining up with TRBD2. This CDR3 contains 19 residues. Losses at the gene ends were 5 bases for V and 5 bases for J; bases not matched to a gene: 17. From germline, CDR1 is SGHAT and CDR2 FQNNGV. The CDR3 spells CASSDTLGLAEVRTGELFF. The CDR3 DNA sequence: TGTGCCAGCAGCGATACCCTCGGACTAGCGGAAGTAAGGACCGGGGAGCTGTTTTTT. The whole variable domain, remainder taken from reference TRBV11-2 and TRBJ2-2, is EAGVAQSPRYKIIEKRQSVAFWCNPISGHATLYWYQQILGQGPKLLIQFQNNGVVDDSQLPKDRFSAERLKGVDSTLKIQPAKLEDSAVYLCASSDTLGLAEVRTGELFFGEGSRLTVL.

The chain links TRBV6-2 or TRBV6-3 to TRBJ1-6; D is undetermined. The CDR3 consists of 20 residues. V was trimmed by 2 bases and J by 0 bases, leaving 20 bases between them. CDR1 is MNHEY and CDR2 is SVGEGT in the germline V gene. CDR3 DNA: TGTGCCAGCAGTTACGGTTCGAACGGAAGGAGCAGCTCCTATAATTCACCCCTCCACTTT. It translates to CASSYGSNGRSSSYNSPLHF.

This clonotype was detected only a few times. Written as DNA, the CDR3 is TGCAGCGTGCCACAGGGACAAACTGAAGCTTTCTTT. Amino acid sequence: CSVPQGQTEAFF. J is TRBJ1-1 and V is TRBV29-1, with D perhaps matching TRBD1 (6 bases). With 6 bases removed from V and 5 bases from J, the gap between germline ends came to 13 bases. The V gene's germline CDR1 is SQVTM and CDR2 ANQGSEA. The CDR3 has 12 amino acids. The variable domain in full, completed from reference TRBV29-1 and TRBJ1-1, reads SAVISQKPSRDICQRGTSLTIQCQVDSQVTMMFWYRQQPGQSLTLIATANQGSEATYESGFVIDKFPISRPNLTFSTLTVSNMSPEDSSIYLCSVPQGQTEAFFGQGTRLTVV.

The rearrangement links TRBV12-3 or TRBV12-4 to TRBJ1-3; D perhaps matches TRBD1 (5 bases). V was clipped by 4 bases and J by 0 bases, with 7 bases between them. The CDR3 totals 14 residues. CDR3 in DNA: TGTGCCAGCAGTTCTGGGGCCTCTGGAAACACCATATATTTT. Amino acid sequence: CASSSGASGNTIYF.

This clonotype has a handful of counts. This rearrangement joins TRBV2 to TRBJ2-3; TRBD2 agrees at 7 bases. Trimming at V came to 6 bases and at J to 6 bases, leaving 21 bases not matched to a gene. The CDR3 covers 18 residues. CDR1 is SNHLY and CDR2 is FYNNEI in the germline V gene. The CDR3 DNA follows: TGTGCCAGCAGGGACTCCTTCAGTCTGCATGCGGGAGTGGATACGCAGTATTTT. It is translated as CASRDSFSLHAGVDTQYF.

The chain joins TRBV29-1 to TRBJ1-2; 8 bases agree with TRBD1. Germline CDR1 SQVTM, CDR2 ANQGSEA. This CDR3 contains 14 residues. Unmatched junction bases numbered 15, after V lost 7 bases and J lost 8 bases. CDR3 sequence reads: CSAAVSGGVWGYTF. The CDR3 DNA reads TGCAGCGCTGCAGTTTCAGGGGGCGTGTGGGGCTACACCTTC.

This clonotype was counted only a few times. The chain combines TRBV7-8 with TRBJ2-6; D is ambiguous. Germline V gene sequence: CDR1 SGHVS, CDR2 FQNEAQ. The CDR3 extends over 14 amino acids. The ends were cut back, 1 base at V and 5 bases at J, with 6 bases in the middle. DNA of the CDR3: TGTGCCAGCAGCTTAGAATTCTGGGCCAACGTCCTGACTTTC. Translating gives CASSLEFWANVLTF.

The rearrangement uses TRBV7-9 and TRBJ2-7, with 7 bases that match TRBD1. Germline V lookup: CDR1 SEHNR, CDR2 FQNEAQ (reference sequence). CDR3 length equals 14 residues. The trim removed 5 bases at V and 2 bases at J, leaving 6 bases unmatched. The CDR3 bases are TGTGCCAGCAGCCTCCCGGGACAGACCTACGAGCAGTACTTC. This codes for CASSLPGQTYEQYF. Looking up the rest from reference TRBV7-9 and TRBJ2-7 gives the full variable domain: DTGVSQNPRHKITKRGQNVTFRCDPISEHNRLYWYRQTLGQGPEFLTYFQNEAQLEKSRLLSDRFSAERPKGSFSTLEIQRTEQGDSAMYLCASSLPGQTYEQYFGPGTRLTVT.

This rearrangement joins TRBV7-8 to TRBJ2-1; 10 nucleotides line up with TRBD1. Looked up from germline, CDR1 is SGHVS and CDR2 is FQNEAQ. J was trimmed by 7 bases and V by 7 bases; bases with no gene match: 19. The CDR3 has 18 residues. The CDR3 region is CASITILGGTGEWNEQFF. In nucleotides, the CDR3 is TGTGCCAGCATCACGATCCTGGGGGGGACAGGGGAATGGAATGAGCAGTTCTTC. Full variable domain (missing parts from reference TRBV7-8 and TRBJ2-1): GAGVSQSPRYKVAKRGQDVALRCDPISGHVSLFWYQQALGQGPEFLTYFQNEAQLDKSGLPSDRFFAERPEGSVSTLKIQRTQQEDSAVYLCASITILGGTGEWNEQFFGPGTRLTVL.

The gene calls are TRBV7-9 and TRBJ2-3; either TRBD1 or TRBD2 may supply D (5 bases each). V lost 5 bases, J lost 1 base, and 10 bases lay in between. The CDR3 is 14 residues long. Per the germline V gene, CDR1 is SEHNR and CDR2 is FQNEAQ (reference sequence). For the CDR3, the DNA is TGTGCCAGCAGCAGGGGAGTGGGCACAGATACGCAGTATTTT. It is translated as CASSRGVGTDTQYF. The complete variable domain, with remaining parts taken from reference TRBV7-9 and TRBJ2-3, reads DTGVSQNPRHKITKRGQNVTFRCDPISEHNRLYWYRQTLGQGPEFLTYFQNEAQLEKSRLLSDRFSAERPKGSFSTLEIQRTEQGDSAMYLCASSRGVGTDTQYFGPGTRLTVL.

The chain recombines TRBV7-9 with TRBJ2-5, with D possibly called TRBD1 or TRBD2 (5 bases each). Per germline, CDR1 SEHNR and CDR2 FQNEAQ (reference sequence). The CDR3 is 14 residues long. V lost 2 bases, J lost 5 bases, and 12 bases lay in between. In nucleotides, the CDR3 is TGTGCCAGCAGCTTATTCGGGGCAGAGGAGACCCAGTACTTC. Protein sequence: CASSLFGAEETQYF.

The chain joins TRBV7-9 to TRBJ2-5, with D perhaps TRBD2 (6 bases). Germline V gene sequence: CDR1 SEHNR, CDR2 FQNEAQ (reference sequence). The CDR3 spans 14 residues. Trimming pared 3 bases from V and 5 bases from J, leaving 13 bases between. CDR3 residues: CASSFLSEGETQYF. The CDR3 bases are TGTGCCAGCAGCTTTTTATCGGAGGGTGAGACCCAGTACTTC. Full variable domain (rest looked up from reference TRBV7-9 and TRBJ2-5): DTGVSQNPRHKITKRGQNVTFRCDPISEHNRLYWYRQTLGQGPEFLTYFQNEAQLEKSRLLSDRFSAERPKGSFSTLEIQRTEQGDSAMYLCASSFLSEGETQYFGPGTRLLVL.

This chain links TRBV27 with TRBJ1-1; the D gene is possibly TRBD1 (5 bases). Per the germline V gene, CDR1 is MNHEY and CDR2 is SMNVEV (reference sequence). The V end was cut by 0 bases, the J end by 5 bases, with 10 bases between. The CDR3 is made up of 14 amino acids. The CDR3 loop reads CASSLSRGLTEAFF. CDR3 DNA sequence: TGTGCCAGCAGTTTATCAAGGGGTCTAACTGAAGCTTTCTTT.

This sequence joins TRBV30 and TRBJ2-3, with D unclear. The CDR3 is 12 amino acids. CDR1 GTSNPN and CDR2 SVGIG come from the germline V gene (reference sequence). V was clipped by 0 bases and J by 4 bases, with 5 bases between them. CDR3 in DNA: TGTGCCTGGAGTGTACCACCAGATACGCAGTATTTT. Translated, it gives CAWSVPPDTQYF.

This clonotype has just a few counts. The chain has TRBV5-1 and TRBJ2-5; tentatively, D is TRBD1 (6 bases). Trimming removed 6 bases from V and 1 base from J, with 13 bases in between. CDR3 length equals 14 residues. CDR1 SGHRS and CDR2 YFSETQ come from the germline V gene. CDR3 DNA: TGCGCCAGCACCTCACAGGGAATCCAAGAGACCCAGTACTTC. As protein: CASTSQGIQETQYF.